This TCR beta chain emerged from a study of Graves' ophthalmopathy and Graves' hyperthyroidism. Overall study results and limits: Detected in blood as well were most expanded thyroid clonotypes with frequency above 0.001. The model predicted ophthalmopathy progression with 70.59% sensitivity and approximately 72% specificity. Distinction of ophthalmopathy from stable hyperthyroidism by a 13-signature model reached approximately 89% sensitivity and approximately 81% specificity.

It was on clinical symptoms, serum thyroxine, TRAb, thyroid ultrasound and orbital computed tomography that diagnosis relied. The study amplified TCR beta CDR3 regions using RNA transcripts. RT-PCR with HTBI primers came first, then second-round multiplex PCR. TCRdb re-analysed the multiplex PCR reads in MiXCR, keeping a single row per CDR3 protein. This sample has roughly 1.1 million distinct CDR3 sequences, with 35% to 40% found just once. The CDR3 length is 18 residues. CDR1 is DFQATT and CDR2 is SNEGSKA in the germline V gene (reference sequence). Trimming took 0 bases from V and 3 from J, leaving 23 bases between them. In its sample, this clonotype was seen many times. Antigen specificity is unknown.

The TCR originated in an adult man with Graves' hyperthyroidism. Source material: peripheral blood or thyroid tissue (not recorded which). The rearrangement uses TRBV20-1 and TRBJ1-1; perhaps TRBD1 as D (5 bases). DNA for the CDR3: TGCAGTGCTAGAGATGGGGGAGGAGGGTCGGCCTTTGACACTGAAGCTTTCTTT. Its translation: CSARDGGGGSAFDTEAFF.